This T cell receptor (beta chain) comes out of a study of blood T cells in healthy people across ages. A J-beta primer mix and a sample-barcoded 5' primer were used in a second PCR of about 7 to 12 cycles. TCRdb re-called the 5' RACE reads with MiXCR, one entry per CDR3 protein. The table records hundreds of thousands of distinct CDR3 sequences, 20% to 25% of them present only once. Only a few counts were recorded for this clonotype. No conserved phenylalanine or tryptophan is present at the end of the CDR3, so a read error is the likely explanation. This CDR3 has 15 amino acids. CDR1 is MNHNS and CDR2 is SASEGT in the germline V gene. Unmatched junction bases numbered 8, after V lost 6 bases and J lost 2 bases.

The clonotype comes from a man aged 65-85 years in good health. Source material: blood. V usage is TRBV6-1 and J usage is TRBJ2-3, with 7 bases that match TRBD1. The DNA for the CDR3 is TGTGCCAGCAGCTCCCGGGACAGAACCACAGATACGCAGTATCTT. Protein sequence: CASSSRDRTTDTQYL.